The clone carrying this T cell receptor (beta chain) was observed many times. The antigen remains undetermined. Hyperthyroidism was considered stable when no ophthalmopathy appeared within 18 months of follow-up. Transcripts of RNA were the source for amplifying TCR beta CDR3 regions. First-round RT-PCR employed HTBI primers, with a second-round multiplex PCR after it. MiXCR, applied by TCRdb to the multiplex PCR reads, yields one record per CDR3 protein. The profile covers about 16,000 distinct CDR3 sequences, with 46% appearing a single time and roughly 25% taken by the ten largest. Trimming stripped 1 base from V and 5 bases from J, with 10 bases between. The length of the CDR3 is 14 residues. Germline-derived CDR1 and CDR2 are SGDLS and YYNGEE. This sample was taken from a study of Graves' ophthalmopathy and Graves' hyperthyroidism. The study's findings and limits: Blood also contained most of the expanded thyroid clonotypes above 0.001 frequency.

J is TRBJ1-5 and V is TRBV9, with TRBD1 as a possible D gene (5 bases). Source material: peripheral blood. The receptor comes from a woman between 40 and 50 years old with stable Graves' hyperthyroidism. The CDR3 bases are TGTGCCAGCAGCGTATCAGGGAAGGATCAGCCCCAGCATTTT. Its protein is CASSVSGKDQPQHF. The full variable domain, rest sourced from reference TRBV9 and TRBJ1-5, is DSGVTQTPKHLITATGQRVTLRCSPRSGDLSVYWYQQSLDQGLQFLIQYYNGEERAKGNILERFSAQQFPDLHSELNLSSLELGDSALYFCASSVSGKDQPQHFGDGTRLSIL.